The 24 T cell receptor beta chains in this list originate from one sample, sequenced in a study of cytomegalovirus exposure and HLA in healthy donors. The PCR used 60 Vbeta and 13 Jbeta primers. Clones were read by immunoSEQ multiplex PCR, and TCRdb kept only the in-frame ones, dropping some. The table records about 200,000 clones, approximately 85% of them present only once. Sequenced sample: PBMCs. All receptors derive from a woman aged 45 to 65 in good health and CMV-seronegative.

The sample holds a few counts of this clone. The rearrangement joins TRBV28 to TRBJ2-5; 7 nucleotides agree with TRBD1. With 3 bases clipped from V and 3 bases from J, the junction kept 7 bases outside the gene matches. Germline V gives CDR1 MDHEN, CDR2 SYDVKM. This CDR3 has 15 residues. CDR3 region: CASSLTGTVKETQYF. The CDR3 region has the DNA TGTGCCAGCAGTTTGACCGGGACAGTAAAAGAGACCCAGTACTTC.

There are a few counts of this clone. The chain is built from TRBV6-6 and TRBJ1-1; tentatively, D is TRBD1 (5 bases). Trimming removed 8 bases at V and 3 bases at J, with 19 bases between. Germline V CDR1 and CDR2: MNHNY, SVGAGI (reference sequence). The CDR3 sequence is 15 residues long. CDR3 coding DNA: TGTGCCAGCCTGATGGGGCAGCGGGCCGACACTGAAGCTTTCTTT. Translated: CASLMGQRADTEAFF.

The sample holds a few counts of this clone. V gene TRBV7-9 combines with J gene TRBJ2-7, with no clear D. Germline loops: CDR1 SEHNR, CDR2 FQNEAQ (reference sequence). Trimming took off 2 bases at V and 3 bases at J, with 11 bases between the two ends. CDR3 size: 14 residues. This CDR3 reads CASSLSHLIYEQYF. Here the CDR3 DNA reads TGTGCCAGCAGCTTAAGTCATCTAATCTACGAGCAGTACTTC.

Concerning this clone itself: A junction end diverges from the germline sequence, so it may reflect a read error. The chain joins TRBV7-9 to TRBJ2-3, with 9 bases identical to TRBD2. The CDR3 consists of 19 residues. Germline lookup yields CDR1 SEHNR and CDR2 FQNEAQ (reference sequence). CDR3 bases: TGTGTCAGCAGCTCCCCTACCCCTTATAGCGGGAGTAGGGGAGATACGCAGTATTTT. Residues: CVSSSPTPYSGSRGDTQYF.

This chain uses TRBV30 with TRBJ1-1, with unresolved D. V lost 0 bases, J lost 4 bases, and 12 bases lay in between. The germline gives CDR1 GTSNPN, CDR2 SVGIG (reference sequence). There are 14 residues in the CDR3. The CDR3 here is CAWSVEGLGTEAFF. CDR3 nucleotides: TGTGCCTGGAGTGTAGAGGGTTTGGGCACTGAAGCTTTCTTT.

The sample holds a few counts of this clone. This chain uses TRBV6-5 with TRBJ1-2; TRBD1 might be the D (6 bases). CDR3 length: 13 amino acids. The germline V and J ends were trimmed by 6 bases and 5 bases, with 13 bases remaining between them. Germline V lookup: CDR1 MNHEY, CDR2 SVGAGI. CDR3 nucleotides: TGTGCCAGCAGCCCCAACGGACAGTATGGCTACACCTTC. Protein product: CASSPNGQYGYTF.

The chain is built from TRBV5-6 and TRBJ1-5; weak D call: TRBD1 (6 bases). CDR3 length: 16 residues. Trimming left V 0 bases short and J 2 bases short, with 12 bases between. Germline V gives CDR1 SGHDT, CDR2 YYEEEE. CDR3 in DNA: TGTGCCAGCAGCTTGGCGGGCCGACAGGGCAATCAGCCCCAGCATTTT. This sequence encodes CASSLAGRQGNQPQHF. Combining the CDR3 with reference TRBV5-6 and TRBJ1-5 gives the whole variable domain DAGVTQSPTHLIKTRGQQVTLRCSPKSGHDTVSWYQQALGQGPQFIFQYYEEEERQRGNFPDRFSGHQFPNYSSELNVNALLLGDSALYLCASSLAGRQGNQPQHFGDGTRLSIL.

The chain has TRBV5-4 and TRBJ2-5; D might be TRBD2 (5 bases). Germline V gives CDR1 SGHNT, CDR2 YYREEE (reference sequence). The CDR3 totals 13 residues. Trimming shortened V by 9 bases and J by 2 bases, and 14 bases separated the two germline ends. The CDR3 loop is CATTRTGQETQYF. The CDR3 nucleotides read TGTGCCACTACTAGGACGGGGCAAGAGACCCAGTACTTC.

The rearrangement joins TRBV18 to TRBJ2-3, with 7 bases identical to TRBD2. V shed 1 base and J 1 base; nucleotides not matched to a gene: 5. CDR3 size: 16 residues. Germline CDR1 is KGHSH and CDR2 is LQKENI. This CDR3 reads CASSPQVLAGTDTQYF. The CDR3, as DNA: TGTGCCAGCTCACCACAGGTTCTAGCGGGCACAGATACGCAGTATTTT.

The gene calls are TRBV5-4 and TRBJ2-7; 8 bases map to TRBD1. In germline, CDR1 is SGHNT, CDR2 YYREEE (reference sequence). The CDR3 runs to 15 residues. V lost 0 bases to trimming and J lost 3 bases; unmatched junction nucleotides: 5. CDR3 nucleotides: TGTGCCAGCAGCTTGGTCGGGACAGGAAACTACGAGCAGTACTTC. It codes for CASSLVGTGNYEQYF.

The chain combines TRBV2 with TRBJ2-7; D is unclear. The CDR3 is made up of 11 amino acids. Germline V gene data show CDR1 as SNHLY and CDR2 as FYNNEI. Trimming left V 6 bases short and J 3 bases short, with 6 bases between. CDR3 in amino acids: CASRDNYEQYF. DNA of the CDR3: TGTGCCAGCAGAGACAACTACGAGCAGTACTTC.

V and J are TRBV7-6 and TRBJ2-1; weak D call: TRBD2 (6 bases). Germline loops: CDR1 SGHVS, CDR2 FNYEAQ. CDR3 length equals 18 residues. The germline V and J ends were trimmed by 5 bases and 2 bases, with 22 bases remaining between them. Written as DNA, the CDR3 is TGTGCCAGCAGCCCGGCGGCTACAAGCGGGCCTGCCTACAATGAGCAGTTCTTC. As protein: CASSPAATSGPAYNEQFF.

CDR3 nucleotides: TGTGCCAGCAGCTTGGAGAATCAGCCCCAGCATTTT. It encodes CASSLENQPQHF. The chain employs TRBV7-9 and TRBJ1-5; D remains ambiguous. Germline V gives CDR1 SEHNR, CDR2 FQNEAQ (reference sequence). V dropped 3 bases and J dropped 4 bases, with 4 bases sitting between them. CDR3 length: 12 residues.

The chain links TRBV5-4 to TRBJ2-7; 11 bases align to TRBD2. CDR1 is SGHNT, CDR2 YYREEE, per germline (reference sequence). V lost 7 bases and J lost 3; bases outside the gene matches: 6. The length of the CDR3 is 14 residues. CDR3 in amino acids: CASSSSGRYYEQYF. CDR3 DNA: TGTGCCAGCTCCTCTAGCGGGAGGTACTACGAGCAGTACTTC.

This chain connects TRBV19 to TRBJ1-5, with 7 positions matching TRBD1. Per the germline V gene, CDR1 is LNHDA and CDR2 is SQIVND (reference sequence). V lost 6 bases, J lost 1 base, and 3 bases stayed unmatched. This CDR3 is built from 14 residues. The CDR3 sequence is CASSPGGSNQPQHF. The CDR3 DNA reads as TGTGCCAGTAGCCCAGGGGGAAGCAATCAGCCCCAGCATTTT.

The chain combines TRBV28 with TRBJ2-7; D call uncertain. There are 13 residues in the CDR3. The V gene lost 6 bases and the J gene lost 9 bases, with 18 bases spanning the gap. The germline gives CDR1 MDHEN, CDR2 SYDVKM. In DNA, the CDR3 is TGTGCCAGCAGAGATCACGACACCCAAGGGCAGTACTTC. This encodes CASRDHDTQGQYF. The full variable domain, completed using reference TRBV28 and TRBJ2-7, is DVKVTQSSRYLVKRTGEKVFLECVQDMDHENMFWYRQDPGLGLRLIYFSYDVKMKEKGDIPEGYSVSREKKERFSLILESASTNQTSMYLCASRDHDTQGQYFGPGTRLTVT.

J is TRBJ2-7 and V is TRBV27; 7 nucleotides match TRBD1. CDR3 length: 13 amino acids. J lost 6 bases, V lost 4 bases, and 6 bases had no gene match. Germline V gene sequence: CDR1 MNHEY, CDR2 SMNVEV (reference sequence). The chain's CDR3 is CASSWGQKAEQYF. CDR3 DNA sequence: TGTGCCAGCAGTTGGGGACAGAAGGCCGAGCAGTACTTC.

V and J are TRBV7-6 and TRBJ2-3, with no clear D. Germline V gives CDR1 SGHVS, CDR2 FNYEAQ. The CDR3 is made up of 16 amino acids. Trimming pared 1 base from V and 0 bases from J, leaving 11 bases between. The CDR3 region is CASSLGFGDSTDTQYF. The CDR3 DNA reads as TGTGCCAGCAGCTTAGGGTTTGGAGATAGCACAGATACGCAGTATTTT.

The CDR3 loop reads CASSLSDRFRDTQYF. As DNA, the CDR3 is TGTGCCAGCAGTTTAAGCGACAGGTTTAGAGATACGCAGTATTTT. The genes are TRBV28 and TRBJ2-3; tentatively, D is TRBD1 (6 bases). The CDR3 spans 15 residues. Germline assignment: CDR1 MDHEN and CDR2 SYDVKM. Trimming cost V 2 bases and J 5 bases, with 14 bases left between them.

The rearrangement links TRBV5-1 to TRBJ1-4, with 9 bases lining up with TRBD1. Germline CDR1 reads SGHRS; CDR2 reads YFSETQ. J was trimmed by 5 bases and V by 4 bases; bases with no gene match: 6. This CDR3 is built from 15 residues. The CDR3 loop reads CASSHSGTGNEKLFF. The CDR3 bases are TGCGCCAGCAGCCACTCCGGGACAGGGAATGAAAAACTGTTTTTT.

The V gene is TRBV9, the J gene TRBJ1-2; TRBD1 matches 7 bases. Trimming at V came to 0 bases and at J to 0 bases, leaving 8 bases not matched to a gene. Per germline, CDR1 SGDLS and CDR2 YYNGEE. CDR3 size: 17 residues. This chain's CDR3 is CASSVATSGGTNYGYTF. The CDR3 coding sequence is TGTGCCAGCAGCGTAGCCACATCAGGGGGAACTAACTATGGCTACACCTTC.

The CDR3 DNA is TGTGCCAGCAGCTTAGCCCAGGGTGTCCCTGAAGCTTTCTTT. Amino acids: CASSLAQGVPEAFF. The V call is TRBV7-9, the J call TRBJ1-1; tentative D call: TRBD1 (5 bases). The V gene's germline CDR1 is SEHNR and CDR2 FQNEAQ (reference sequence). This CDR3 has 14 residues. Deletions cut 0 bases from V and 6 bases from J, with 11 bases between.

The CDR3 coding sequence is TGTGCCAGCAGCGCTGGACAGGGTCGATATGGCTACACCTTC. As protein: CASSAGQGRYGYTF. The V gene is TRBV7-9, the J gene TRBJ1-2; 8 nucleotides agree with TRBD1. Germline V gene sequence: CDR1 SEHNR, CDR2 FQNEAQ (reference sequence). Trimming removed 5 bases from V and 5 bases from J; junction bases left unmatched: 7. The CDR3 is made up of 14 amino acids.

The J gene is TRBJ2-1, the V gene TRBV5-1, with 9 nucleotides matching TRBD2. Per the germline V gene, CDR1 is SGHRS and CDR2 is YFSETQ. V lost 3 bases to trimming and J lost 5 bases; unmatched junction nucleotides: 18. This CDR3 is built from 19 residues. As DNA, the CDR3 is TGCGCCAGCAGCTCCCATCCGTCTAGCGGGGCGGGGGTAAACAATGAGCAGTTCTTC. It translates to CASSSHPSSGAGVNNEQFF.